This TCR beta chain was documented in a study of beta chain features in type 1 diabetes. The CDR3 loop spans 15 amino acids. Germline CDR1 is SNHLY and CDR2 is FYNNEI. The germline V and J ends were trimmed by 8 bases and 6 bases, with 23 bases remaining between them. Sequencing targeted expressed TCRB transcripts, as all isolated RNA had been reverse transcribed. Clones were read by immunoSEQ multiplex PCR, and TCRdb kept only the in-frame ones, dropping some. Seen here are around 250,000 clones, around 14% observed once, and the top ten hold around 0.03%. Every donor provided one heparinised blood draw, which averaged approximately 100 mL. Sorted CD4+ subsets: naive, central memory, regulatory, stem cell-like memory (CD45RO/CCR7/CD25/CD127/CD95/CD27 panel).

V and J are TRBV2 and TRBJ2-7; D might be TRBD1 (6 bases). This TCR was recovered from a woman in her forties in good health. The sequenced sample consisted of naive CD4+ T cells from blood. The CDR3 nucleotides are TGTGCCAGCCAAAGCACCCCCAGGGGCCTCGGCGAGCAGTACTTC. It codes for CASQSTPRGLGEQYF.